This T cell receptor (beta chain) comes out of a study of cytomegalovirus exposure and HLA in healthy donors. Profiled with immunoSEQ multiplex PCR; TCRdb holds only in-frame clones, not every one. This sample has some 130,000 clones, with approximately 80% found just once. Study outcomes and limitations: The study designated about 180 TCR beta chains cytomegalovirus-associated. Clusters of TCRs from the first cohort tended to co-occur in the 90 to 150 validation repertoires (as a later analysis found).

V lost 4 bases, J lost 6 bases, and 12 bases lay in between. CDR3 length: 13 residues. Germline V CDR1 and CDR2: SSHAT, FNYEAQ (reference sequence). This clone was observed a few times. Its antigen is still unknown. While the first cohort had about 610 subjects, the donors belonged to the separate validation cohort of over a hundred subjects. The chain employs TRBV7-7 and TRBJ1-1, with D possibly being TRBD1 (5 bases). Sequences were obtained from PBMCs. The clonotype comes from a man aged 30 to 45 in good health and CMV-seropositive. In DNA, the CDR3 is TGTGCCAGCAGCTCCGGGGGAAGCTCTGAAGCTTTCTTT. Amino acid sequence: CASSSGGSSEAFF.